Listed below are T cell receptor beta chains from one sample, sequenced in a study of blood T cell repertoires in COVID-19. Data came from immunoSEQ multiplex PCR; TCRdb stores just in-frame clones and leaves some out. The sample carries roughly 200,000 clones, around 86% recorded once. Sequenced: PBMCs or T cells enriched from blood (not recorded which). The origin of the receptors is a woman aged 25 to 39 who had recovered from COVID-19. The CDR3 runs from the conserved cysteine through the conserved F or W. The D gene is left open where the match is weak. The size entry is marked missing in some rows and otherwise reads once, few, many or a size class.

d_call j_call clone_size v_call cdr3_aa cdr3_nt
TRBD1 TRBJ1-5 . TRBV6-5 CASTVGQGVQPQHF TGTGCCAGCACTGTAGGACAGGGAGTACAGCCCCAGCATTTT
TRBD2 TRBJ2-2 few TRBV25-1 CASSGASGRVNTGELFF TGTGCCAGCAGTGGGGCTAGCGGGAGGGTGAACACCGGGGAGCTGTTTTTT
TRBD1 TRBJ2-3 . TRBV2 CASLIQGASSTQYF TGTGCCAGCCTGATACAGGGGGCGAGTAGTACGCAGTATTTT
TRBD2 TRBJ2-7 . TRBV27 CASRTSGRYSYEQYF TGTGCCAGCAGGACTAGCGGGAGGTACTCCTACGAGCAGTACTTC
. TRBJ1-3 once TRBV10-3 CAISSQGSGNTIYF TGTGCCATCAGTTCCCAGGGATCTGGAAACACCATATATTTT
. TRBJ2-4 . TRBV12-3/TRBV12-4 CASREEVRNIQYF TGTGCCAGCAGAGAGGAGGTGAGAAACATTCAGTACTTC
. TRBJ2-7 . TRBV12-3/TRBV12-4 CASSRGGAYEQYF TGTGCCAGCAGTAGAGGGGGGGCCTACGAGCAGTACTTC
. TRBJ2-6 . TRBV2 CASSADGGLAFGGANVLTF TGTGCCAGCAGTGCCGACGGAGGGTTGGCGTTTGGTGGGGCCAACGTCCTGACTTTC
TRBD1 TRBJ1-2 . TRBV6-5 CASSYSVRGPGYTF TGTGCCAGCAGTTACTCCGTCAGGGGGCCTGGCTACACCTTC
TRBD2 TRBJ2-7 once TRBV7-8 CASSVTSGGSYEQYF TGTGCCAGCAGCGTTACTAGCGGGGGCTCCTACGAGCAGTACTTC
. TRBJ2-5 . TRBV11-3 CASRRWASDRWTQYF TGTGCCAGCAGGAGATGGGCTAGCGATCGGTGGACCCAGTACTTC
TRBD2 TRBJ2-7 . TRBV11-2 CASSLTSSSGSPYEQYF TGTGCCAGCAGCTTAACGTCGAGTAGCGGGAGTCCCTACGAGCAGTACTTC
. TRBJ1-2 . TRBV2 CASSGSGGFTNYGYTF TGTGCCAGCAGTGGATCTGGGGGGTTCACTAACTATGGCTACACCTTC
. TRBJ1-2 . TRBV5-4 CASSSRDTSYGYTF TGTGCCAGCAGCTCCCGGGACACCTCCTATGGCTACACCTTC
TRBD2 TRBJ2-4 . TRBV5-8 CASSSRLAGVGGAQYF TGTGCCAGCAGCTCTCGACTAGCGGGAGTAGGGGGGGCTCAGTACTTC
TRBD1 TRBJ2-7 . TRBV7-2 CASSLPGTGTGMGYF TGTGCCAGCAGCTTACCCGGGACAGGGACGGGAATGGGGTACTTC
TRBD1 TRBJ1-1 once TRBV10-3 CAISESQGARTEAFF TGTGCCATCAGTGAGTCACAGGGGGCGAGAACTGAAGCTTTCTTT
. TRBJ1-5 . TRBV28 CASSLWGEAYNQPQHF TGTGCCAGCAGTTTATGGGGGGAGGCTTACAATCAGCCCCAGCATTTT
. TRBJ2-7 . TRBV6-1 CASSPYRAGEQYF TGTGCCAGCAGCCCCTACAGGGCGGGCGAGCAGTACTTC
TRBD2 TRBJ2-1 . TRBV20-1 CSAEGLGEFF TGCAGTGCGGAAGGACTAGGGGAGTTCTTC
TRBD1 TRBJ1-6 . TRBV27 CASRFSGQGGTSSYNSPLHF TGTGCCAGCAGGTTTTCGGGACAGGGAGGGACAAGCTCCTATAATTCACCCCTCCACTTT
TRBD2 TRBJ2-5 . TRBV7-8 CASSLVLAGGQETQYF TGTGCCAGCAGCTTAGTCCTAGCGGGAGGCCAAGAGACCCAGTACTTC
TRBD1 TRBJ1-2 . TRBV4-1 CASSGPGQGGPSGYGYTF TGCGCCAGCAGCGGCCCGGGACAGGGTGGACCATCAGGCTATGGCTACACCTTC
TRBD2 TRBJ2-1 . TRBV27 CASSLDTSANYNEQFF TGTGCCAGCAGTTTAGACACTAGCGCTAACTACAATGAGCAGTTCTTC
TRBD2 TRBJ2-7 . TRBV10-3 CAISSQTSGYEQYF TGTGCCATCAGTTCCCAGACTAGCGGGTACGAGCAGTACTTC
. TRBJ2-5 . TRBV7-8 CASSPREQETQYF TGTGCCAGCAGTCCACGGGAACAAGAGACCCAGTACTTC
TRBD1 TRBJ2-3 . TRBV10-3 CAISGETQGAAQYF TGTGCCATCAGTGGGGAAACACAGGGGGCGGCGCAGTATTTT
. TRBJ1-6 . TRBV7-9 CASRRENSPLHF TGTGCCAGCAGGCGAGAAAATTCACCCCTCCACTTT
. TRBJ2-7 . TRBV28 CASSHSYEQYF TGTGCCAGCAGTCACTCCTACGAGCAGTACTTC
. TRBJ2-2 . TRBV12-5 CASGLVAGDYTGELFF TGTGCTAGTGGTTTGGTTGCAGGGGATTACACCGGGGAGCTGTTTTTT
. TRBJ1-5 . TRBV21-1 CASSKKERFAGSRDSNQPQHF TGTGCCAGCAGCAAAAAGGAGAGGTTCGCGGGTTCGCGGGATAGCAATCAGCCCCAGCATTTT
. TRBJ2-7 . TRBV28 CASSLSGYLSEQYF TGTGCCAGCAGTTTGTCGGGGTATCTTAGCGAGCAGTACTTC
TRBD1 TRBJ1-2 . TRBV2 CASSGEDRPSYGYTF TGTGCCAGCAGTGGTGAGGACAGGCCATCCTATGGCTACACCTTC
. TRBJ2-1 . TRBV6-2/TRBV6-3 CASSMSEIYYEQFF TGTGCCAGCAGTATGAGCGAGATATATTATGAGCAGTTCTTC
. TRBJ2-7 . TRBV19 CASSPSGTWGYEQYF TGTGCCAGTAGTCCATCCGGGACTTGGGGCTACGAGCAGTACTTC
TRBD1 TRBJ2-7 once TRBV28 CASSLPEKTGEQYF TGTGCCAGCAGTTTACCCGAAAAGACAGGGGAGCAGTACTTC
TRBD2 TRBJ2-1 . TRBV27 CASTRTSLTYNEQFF TGTGCCAGCACCCGGACTAGCCTCACCTACAATGAGCAGTTCTTC
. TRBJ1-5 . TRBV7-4 CASSCGQSNQPQHF TGTGCCAGCAGCTGTGGACAGAGCAATCAGCCCCAGCATTTT
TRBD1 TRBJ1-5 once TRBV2 CASSAGQGAFQPQHF TGTGCCAGCAGTGCGGGACAGGGGGCATTTCAGCCCCAGCATTTT
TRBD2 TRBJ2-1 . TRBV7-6 CASSLVAGVGNEQFF TGTGCCAGCAGCTTAGTGGCGGGAGTAGGTAATGAGCAGTTCTTC
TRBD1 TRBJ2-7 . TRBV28 CASSLNPGQGGNEQYF TGTGCCAGCAGTTTGAACCCGGGACAGGGAGGGAACGAGCAGTACTTC
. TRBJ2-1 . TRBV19 CASSIATTYNEQFF TGTGCCAGTAGTATAGCGACTACCTACAATGAGCAGTTCTTC
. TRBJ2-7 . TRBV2 CASSDQGSSYEQYF TGTGCCAGCAGTGACCAGGGGAGCTCCTACGAGCAGTACTTC
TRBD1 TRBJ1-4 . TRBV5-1 CASTPGGRNEKLFF TGCGCCAGCACGCCAGGGGGCAGGAATGAAAAACTGTTTTTT
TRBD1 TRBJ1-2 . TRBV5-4 CASCRTGVLGGYTF TGTGCCAGCTGCCGGACAGGGGTCCTGGGGGGCTACACCTTC
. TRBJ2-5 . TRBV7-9 CASSLEEGTQYF TGTGCCAGCAGCCTTGAGGAAGGGACCCAGTACTTC
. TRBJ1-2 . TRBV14 CASSQDLKGGNYGYTF TGTGCCAGCAGCCAAGATCTTAAAGGAGGGAACTATGGCTACACCTTC
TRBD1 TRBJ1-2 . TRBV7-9 CASSLKGQGKDGYTF TGTGCCAGCAGCTTAAAAGGACAGGGGAAGGATGGCTACACCTTC
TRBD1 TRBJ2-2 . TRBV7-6 CASSLMAGGPGWDTGELFF TGTGCCAGCAGCTTAATGGCAGGGGGCCCTGGCTGGGACACCGGGGAGCTGTTTTTT
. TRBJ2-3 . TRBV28 CASSLSGSPTESPDTQYF TGTGCCAGCAGTTTATCGGGGTCCCCGACCGAATCCCCAGATACGCAGTATTTT
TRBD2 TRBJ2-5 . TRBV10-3 CAISLLAGGSETQYF TGTGCCATCAGCCTACTAGCGGGAGGATCAGAGACCCAGTACTTC
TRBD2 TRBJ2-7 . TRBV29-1 CSVWRERPYEQYF TGCAGCGTCTGGCGGGAGAGGCCCTACGAGCAGTACTTC
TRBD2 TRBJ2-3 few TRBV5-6 CASSDSASGVSDTQYF TGTGCCAGCAGTGACTCGGCTAGCGGTGTTTCAGATACGCAGTATTTT
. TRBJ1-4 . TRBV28 CASTTEGHLVEKLFF TGTGCCAGCACTACTGAGGGACACCTTGTTGAAAAACTGTTTTTT
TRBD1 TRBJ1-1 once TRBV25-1 CASSISQGMNTEAFF TGTGCCAGCAGTATATCACAGGGGATGAACACTGAAGCTTTCTTT
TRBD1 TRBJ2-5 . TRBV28 CATRGGPRDSQETQYF TGTGCCACCAGAGGGGGACCCCGGGACAGCCAAGAGACCCAGTACTTC
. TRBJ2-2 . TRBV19 CASRLRTDTGELFF TGTGCCAGTAGGTTGAGGACAGACACCGGGGAGCTGTTTTTT
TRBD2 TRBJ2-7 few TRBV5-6 CASSRGPSGIKYEQYF TGTGCCAGCAGCCGAGGACCTAGCGGGATCAAATACGAGCAGTACTTC
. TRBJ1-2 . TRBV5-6 CASSRTEVRGYYYGYTF TGTGCCAGCAGCCGGACCGAGGTACGGGGATACTACTATGGCTACACCTTC
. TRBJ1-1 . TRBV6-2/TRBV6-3 CASSYLSGVNTEAFF TGTGCCAGCAGTTACCTTTCAGGGGTGAACACTGAAGCTTTCTTT